These 14 T cell receptor beta chains were all obtained from the same sample, sequenced in a study of T cell responses to AZD1222 COVID-19 vaccine. Generated by immunoSEQ multiplex PCR, the TCRdb table keeps only in-frame clones and is missing some. Altogether about 210,000 clones are present, 94% being singletons, with the ten largest covering over 1.5%. This specimen consisted of peripheral blood, obtained 28 days after the second dose of the MenACWY control vaccine. The receptor set was obtained from an adult who received the MenACWY meningococcal vaccine as a control.

The V call is TRBV19, the J call TRBJ2-2, with D perhaps being TRBD1 or TRBD2 (5 bases each). This CDR3 contains 16 residues. The V and J ends lost 6 bases and 0 bases respectively, with 14 bases between them. Germline values: CDR1 LNHDA, CDR2 SQIVND (reference sequence). CDR3 loop: CASSSGRVSNTGELFF. CDR3 nucleotides: TGTGCCAGTAGCTCGGGGCGGGTTTCGAACACCGGGGAGCTGTTTTTT.

The gene calls are TRBV10-3 and TRBJ1-3, with D perhaps matching TRBD1 (5 bases). Germline-derived CDR1 and CDR2 are ENHRY and SYGVKD. CDR3 length: 12 residues. V was cut by 11 bases and J by 0 bases, with 8 bases left in between. The CDR3 nucleotides read TGTGCCGTCGGGACCTCTGGAAACACCATATATTTT. Translating it yields CAVGTSGNTIYF.

The chain carries TRBV30 and TRBJ2-7, with 13 bases fitting TRBD2. V shed 6 bases and J 2 bases; nucleotides not matched to a gene: 4. The CDR3 is 14 residues long. CDR1 and CDR2 (germline): GTSNPN, SVGIG (reference sequence). The CDR3, as DNA: TGTGCCTGCGTCGGACTAGCGGGAGCCTACGAGCAGTACTTC. Its translation is CACVGLAGAYEQYF.

The count of this clone is one. This chain joins TRBV7-2 and TRBJ2-3; 12 bases match TRBD2. Germline V CDR1 and CDR2: SGHTA, FQGNSA. Trimming took 5 bases from V and 6 from J; bases not matched to a gene: 12. The CDR3 consists of 17 residues. CDR3 bases: TGTGCCAGCAGCCCGGGAGGGGCTAGCGGGGGGGCGGATACGCAGTATTTT. As protein: CASSPGGASGGADTQYF.

V is TRBV7-3 and J is TRBJ2-7; D unclear. CDR1 is SGHTA, CDR2 FQGTGA, per germline. This CDR3 comprises 13 residues. The germline V and J ends were trimmed by 3 bases and 4 bases, with 10 bases remaining between them. CDR3 loop: CASSFSAVYEQYF. Here the CDR3 DNA reads TGTGCCAGCAGCTTTTCTGCTGTTTACGAGCAGTACTTC.

This clone was recorded once. CDR3 sequence: CASSPGGYEQYF. CDR3 DNA: TGTGCCAGCAGCCCGGGCGGGTACGAGCAGTACTTC. The chain employs TRBV5-6 and TRBJ2-7; maybe TRBD2 (5 bases). V lost 4 bases and J 4 bases, leaving 9 bases between the germline ends. CDR1 is SGHDT and CDR2 is YYEEEE in the germline V gene. This CDR3 region has 12 residues.

This chain connects TRBV6-4 to TRBJ1-1, with D hard to call. V was cut by 4 bases and J by 11 bases, with 11 bases left in between. From germline, CDR1 is MRHNA and CDR2 SNTAGT. The CDR3 is 11 amino acids. CDR3 sequence: CASSGPSTAFF. The DNA for the CDR3 is TGTGCCAGCAGTGGACCAAGTACGGCTTTCTTT.

The gene calls are TRBV27 and TRBJ2-2, with D possibly matching TRBD1 (6 bases). Trimming stripped 4 bases from V and 5 bases from J, with 20 bases between. The CDR3 totals 17 residues. Per the germline V gene, CDR1 is MNHEY and CDR2 is SMNVEV (reference sequence). CDR3 coding DNA: TGTGCCAGCAGTTCACCCCCACGGGCAGGGGATACCGGGGAGCTGTTTTTT. Amino acid sequence: CASSSPPRAGDTGELFF.

The V and J genes are TRBV28 and TRBJ2-1, with 12 bases fitting TRBD1. This CDR3 contains 14 residues. V gave up 5 bases and J gave up 8 bases; unmatched junction bases: 4. CDR1 and CDR2 (germline): MDHEN, SYDVKM. The CDR3 spells CASSPGTGGYEQFF. CDR3 coding DNA: TGTGCCAGCAGTCCCGGGACAGGGGGCTATGAGCAGTTCTTC.

The chain links TRBV5-4 to TRBJ1-1, with 7 positions matching TRBD1. V was pared by 6 bases and J by 3 bases, with 5 bases of the junction left unmatched. The CDR3 covers 13 residues. Germline CDR1 reads SGHNT; CDR2 reads YYREEE (reference sequence). CDR3 sequence reads: CASTRGRDTEAFF. In nucleotides, the CDR3 is TGTGCCAGCACCAGGGGGAGGGACACTGAAGCTTTCTTT.

The chain has TRBV9 and TRBJ2-7; D not certain. V lost 0 bases and J lost 2, with 6 bases in between. Per the germline V gene, CDR1 is SGDLS and CDR2 is YYNGEE. The CDR3 is made up of 13 amino acids. As DNA, the CDR3 is TGTGCCAGCAGCGTAGACAGCACCTACGAGCAGTACTTC. Protein sequence: CASSVDSTYEQYF.

This chain joins TRBV5-1 and TRBJ2-5, with D perhaps TRBD1 (5 bases). The V end was cut by 4 bases, the J end by 0 bases, with 13 bases between. The CDR3 contains 15 residues. Looked up from germline, CDR1 is SGHRS and CDR2 is YFSETQ. The CDR3 region has the DNA TGCGCCAGCAGCCCTTGGCGGACATACCAAGAGACCCAGTACTTC. Residues: CASSPWRTYQETQYF.

The chain joins TRBV7-2 to TRBJ1-1; D not resolved. The CDR3 covers 14 residues. CDR1 and CDR2 from the germline V gene are SGHTA and FQGNSA. Trimming cost V 5 bases and J 0 bases, with 10 bases left between them. CDR3 in amino acids: CASSHSLMNTEAFF. The CDR3 coding sequence is TGTGCCAGCAGCCACTCCCTCATGAACACTGAAGCTTTCTTT.

V usage is TRBV9 and J usage is TRBJ2-2; no clear D gene. This CDR3 spans 13 amino acids. CDR1 is SGDLS and CDR2 is YYNGEE in the germline V gene. V was trimmed by 0 bases and J by 6 bases, leaving 6 bases between them. DNA for the CDR3: TGTGCCAGCAGCGTAGAGGGTGCCGGGGAGCTGTTTTTT. Translation: CASSVEGAGELFF.